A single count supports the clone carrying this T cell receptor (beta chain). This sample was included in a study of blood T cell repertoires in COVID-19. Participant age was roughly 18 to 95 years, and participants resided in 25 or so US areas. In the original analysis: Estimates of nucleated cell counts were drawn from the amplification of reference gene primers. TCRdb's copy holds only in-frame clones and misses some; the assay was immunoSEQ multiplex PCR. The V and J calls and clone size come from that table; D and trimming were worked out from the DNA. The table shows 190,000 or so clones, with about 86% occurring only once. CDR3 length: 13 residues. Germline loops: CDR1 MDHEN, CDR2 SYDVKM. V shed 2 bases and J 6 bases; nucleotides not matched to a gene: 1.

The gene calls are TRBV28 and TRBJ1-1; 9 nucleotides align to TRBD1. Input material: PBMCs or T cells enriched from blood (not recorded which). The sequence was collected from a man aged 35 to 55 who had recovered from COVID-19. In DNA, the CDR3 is TGTGCCAGCAGTTTAACAGGGGGCTCTGAAGCTTTCTTT. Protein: CASSLTGGSEAFF.